This is a list of T cell receptor beta chains from one sample in a study of beta chain features in type 1 diabetes. The protocol was immunoSEQ multiplex PCR, while the TCRdb copy is restricted to in-frame clones and leaves out a portion. The data contain fewer than 350,000 clones, 15% of them seen just once; the ten biggest clones take up less than 0.02%. The source material was naive CD4+ T cells from blood. The receptors originated from a man aged 18-30 years with type 1 diabetes. Each CDR3 is given without its conserved first and last residue. The order of the fields is V gene, CDR3 protein.

TRBV27,ASSSRGTSKAADTQY
TRBV15,ATSRDLGTGTV
TRBV5-4,ASSVGTGLQETQY
TRBV9,ASSVYVNRQGKCYEQY
TRBV6-5,ASSYKRAGANVLT
TRBV7-6,ASSARSGYGYT
TRBV18,ASSQDRNTEAF
TRBV11-2,ASSLGRAWNEKLF
TRBV2,ASSELGSPLDEQF
TRBV4-3,ASSQGLPSYEQY
TRBV30,AWTNGQGVTEAF
TRBV14,ASSPENSYNEQF
TRBV7-9,ASSTLAGERYNEQF
TRBV6-1,ASSRTGNTEAF
TRBV11-2,ASSLGTGVYEQY
TRBV7-2,ASSLGPGHGEPQH
TRBV15,ATSRAGDQPQH
TRBV5-1,ASSGSRIEQY
TRBV29-1,SSRGYEQY
TRBV9,ASSVRQGSKETQY
TRBV5-1,ASRRAGLSTNEQF
TRBV4-1,ASSHPPRGREKLF
TRBV7-9,ASRSRDRGSGQY
TRBV7-2,ASSDRRGGDEQF
TRBV28,ASSFQGSYEQY
TRBV9,ASSVVGSSYEQY